The present entry profiles one T cell receptor (beta chain) with its context. Gene names denote mouse genes. The read terminates 1 residue before the CDR3 end, so the remaining end is supplied by the germline J gene. Germline CDR1 reads NNHNN; CDR2 reads SYGAGS (reference sequence). This CDR3 spans 15 amino acids. Germline trimming cut 1 base from V and 0 bases from J; bases unmatched to any gene: 1. Only in-frame clones appear in the TCRdb table, and some are missing; sequencing was by immunoSEQ multiplex PCR. The sample gives 15,000 to 20,000 clones, approximately 70% of which show up once; 0.93% is in the top ten. This sample was taken from a study of tissue T cells after allogeneic stem cell transplantation.

Sequencing input: spleen. This chain joins TRBV13-2 and TRBJ2-3, with 8 bases identical to TRBD2. The origin of this receptor is a female BALB/c mouse in good health. The mouse strain carries the MHC haplotype H2-d. The CDR3 spells CASGDRLGSAETLYF. The covered CDR3 bases are TGTGCCAGCGGTGATAGACTGGGGAGTGCAGAAACGCTGTAT.